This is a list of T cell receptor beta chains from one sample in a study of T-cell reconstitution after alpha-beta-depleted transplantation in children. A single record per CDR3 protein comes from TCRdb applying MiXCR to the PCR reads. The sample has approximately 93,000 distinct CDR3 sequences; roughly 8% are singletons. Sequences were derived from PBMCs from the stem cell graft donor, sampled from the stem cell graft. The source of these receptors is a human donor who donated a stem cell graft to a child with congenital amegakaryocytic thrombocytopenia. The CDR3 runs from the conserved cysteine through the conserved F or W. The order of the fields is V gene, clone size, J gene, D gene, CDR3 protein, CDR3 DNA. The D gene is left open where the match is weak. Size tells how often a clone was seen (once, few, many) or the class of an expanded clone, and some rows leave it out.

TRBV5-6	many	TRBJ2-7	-	CASSYGTGTYEQYF	TGTGCCAGCAGCTACGGGACGGGAACCTACGAGCAGTACTTC
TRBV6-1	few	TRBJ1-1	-	CASSEREDINTEAFF	TGTGCCAGCAGTGAAAGGGAGGATATTAACACTGAAGCTTTCTTT
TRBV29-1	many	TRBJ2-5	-	CSVYLPGVRETQYF	TGCAGCGTTTATTTGCCGGGGGTCCGGGAGACCCAGTACTTC
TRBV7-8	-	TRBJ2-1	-	CASSFVYNEQFF	TGTGCCAGCAGCTTTGTCTACAATGAGCAGTTCTTC
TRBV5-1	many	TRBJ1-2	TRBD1	CASSLRDRDNGYTF	TGCGCCAGCAGCTTGAGGGACAGGGATAATGGCTACACCTTC
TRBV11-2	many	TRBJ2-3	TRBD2	CASSQAGGYDTQYF	TGTGCCAGCAGCCAAGCGGGGGGCTATGATACGCAGTATTTT
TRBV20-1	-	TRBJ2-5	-	CSPHQSGHQETQYF	TGCAGTCCCCACCAATCGGGACACCAAGAGACCCAGTACTTC
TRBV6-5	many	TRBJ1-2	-	CASSYTGWGNYGYTF	TGTGCCAGCAGTTACACGGGGTGGGGAAACTATGGCTACACCTTC
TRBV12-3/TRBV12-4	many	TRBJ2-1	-	CASSTRQGGANEQFF	TGTGCCAGCAGTACCAGACAGGGAGGGGCCAATGAGCAGTTCTTC
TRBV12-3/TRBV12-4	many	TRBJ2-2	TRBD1	CASSATWDRSNTGELFF	TGTGCCAGCAGTGCCACCTGGGACAGGTCGAACACCGGGGAGCTGTTTTTT
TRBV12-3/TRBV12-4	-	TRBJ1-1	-	CASSLLGPTEAFF	TGTGCCAGCAGTTTACTCGGGCCCACTGAAGCTTTCTTT
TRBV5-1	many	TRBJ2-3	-	CASSEGGTDTQYF	TGCGCCAGCAGCGAAGGGGGGACAGATACGCAGTATTTT
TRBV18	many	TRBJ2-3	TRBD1	CASSPSRQGTSTDTQYF	TGTGCCAGCTCACCATCGCGACAGGGGACTAGCACAGATACGCAGTATTTT
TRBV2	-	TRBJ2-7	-	CASRRDSQYEQYF	TGTGCCAGCAGGCGGGACAGTCAATACGAGCAGTACTTC
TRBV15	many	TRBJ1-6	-	CATSRALGYNSPLHF	TGTGCCACCAGCAGGGCCCTTGGATATAATTCACCCCTCCACTTT
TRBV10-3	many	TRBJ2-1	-	CAISAKRDTYNEQFF	TGTGCCATCAGCGCGAAACGGGACACCTACAATGAGCAGTTCTTC
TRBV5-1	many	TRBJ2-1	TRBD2	CASSALAGVINEQFF	TGCGCCAGCAGCGCCTTGGCGGGGGTTATCAATGAGCAGTTCTTC
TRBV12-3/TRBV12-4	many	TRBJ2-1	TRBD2	CASSPPAYSGVYNEQFF	TGTGCCAGCAGCCCCCCGGCGTACAGCGGGGTCTACAATGAGCAGTTCTTC
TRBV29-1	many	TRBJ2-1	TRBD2	CSVVLMDLAGDVNEQFF	TGCAGCGTTGTCCTTATGGATCTAGCGGGAGACGTGAATGAGCAGTTCTTC
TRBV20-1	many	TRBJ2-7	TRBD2	CSAPTSGEPYEQYF	TGCAGTGCTCCGACTAGCGGAGAACCCTACGAGCAGTACTTC
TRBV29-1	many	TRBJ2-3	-	CSVEGWGLGTDTQYF	TGCAGCGTTGAAGGGTGGGGATTGGGCACAGATACGCAGTATTTT
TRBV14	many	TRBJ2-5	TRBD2	CASSSGLERQETQYF	TGTGCCAGCAGTTCCGGACTAGAGCGCCAAGAGACCCAGTACTTC
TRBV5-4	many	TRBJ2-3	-	CASSSLSTDTQYF	TGTGCCAGCAGCTCCCTTAGCACAGATACGCAGTATTTT
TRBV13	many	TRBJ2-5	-	CASSRRSEETQYF	TGTGCCAGCAGTCGGCGGTCAGAGGAGACCCAGTACTTC
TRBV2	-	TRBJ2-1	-	CASSGSGDYNEQFF	TGTGCCAGCAGTGGGTCAGGAGACTACAATGAGCAGTTCTTC
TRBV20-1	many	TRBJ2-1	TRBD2	CSAPSGRGLRNEQFF	TGCAGTGCTCCCAGCGGGAGGGGGCTGAGGAATGAGCAGTTCTTC
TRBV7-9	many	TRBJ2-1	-	CASSSKAPGYNEQFF	TGTGCCAGCAGCTCCAAGGCCCCTGGCTACAATGAGCAGTTCTTC
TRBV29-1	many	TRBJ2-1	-	CSVEEPASGNEQFF	TGCAGCGTTGAAGAGCCAGCCTCGGGTAATGAGCAGTTCTTC
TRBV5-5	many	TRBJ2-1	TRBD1	CASSLGTGLDEQFF	TGTGCCAGCAGCTTGGGGACAGGGCTCGATGAGCAGTTCTTC
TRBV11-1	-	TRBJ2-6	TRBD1	CASSAPGQVLSGANVLTF	TGTGCCAGCAGCGCACCGGGACAGGTCCTTTCTGGGGCCAACGTCCTGACTTTC
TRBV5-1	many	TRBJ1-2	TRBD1	CASSRGDRAFVDYGYTF	TGCGCCAGCAGCCGAGGGGACAGGGCGTTTGTAGACTATGGCTACACCTTC
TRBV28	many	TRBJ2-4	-	CASSSRTGAKNIQYF	TGTGCCAGCAGTTCTCGGACGGGAGCCAAAAACATTCAGTACTTC
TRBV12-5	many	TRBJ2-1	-	CASGLEPYNEQFF	TGTGCTAGTGGTTTGGAGCCCTACAATGAGCAGTTCTTC
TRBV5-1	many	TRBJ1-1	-	CASSSNDRAPGTEAFF	TGCGCCAGCAGCTCCAATGACCGGGCCCCCGGCACTGAAGCTTTCTTT
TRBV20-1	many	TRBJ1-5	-	CSARDPGPNSNQPQHF	TGCAGTGCTAGAGACCCAGGGCCAAATAGCAATCAGCCCCAGCATTTT
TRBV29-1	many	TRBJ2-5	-	CSVGVGRRETQYF	TGCAGCGTTGGGGTCGGCCGGAGAGAGACCCAGTACTTC
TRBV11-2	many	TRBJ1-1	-	CASSLGVVTEAFF	TGTGCCAGCAGCTTGGGGGTTGTGACTGAAGCTTTCTTT
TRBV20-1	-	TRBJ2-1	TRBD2	CSARDTSGRVGNEQFF	TGCAGTGCTAGAGATACTAGCGGGAGGGTTGGCAATGAGCAGTTCTTC
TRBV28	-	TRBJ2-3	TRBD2	CASNPAGPDTQYF	TGTGCCAGCAACCCAGCGGGGCCAGATACGCAGTATTTT
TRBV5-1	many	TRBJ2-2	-	CASSLALDTGELFF	TGCGCCAGCAGCTTGGCCTTAGACACCGGGGAGCTGTTTTTT
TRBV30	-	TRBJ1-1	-	CAWSGGFNTEAFF	TGTGCCTGGAGTGGGGGGTTCAACACTGAAGCTTTCTTT
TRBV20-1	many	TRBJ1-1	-	CSARDPGTEAFF	TGCAGTGCTAGAGATCCCGGCACTGAAGCTTTCTTT
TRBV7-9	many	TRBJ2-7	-	CASSLTPQGYEQYF	TGTGCCAGCAGCTTGACCCCACAGGGTTACGAGCAGTACTTC
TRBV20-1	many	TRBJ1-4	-	CSAARAGTEKLFF	TGCAGTGCCGCAAGGGCAGGGACTGAAAAACTGTTTTTT
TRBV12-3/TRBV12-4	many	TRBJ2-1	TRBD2	CASSPGTSGSGEQFF	TGTGCCAGCAGCCCTGGGACTAGCGGGAGCGGGGAGCAGTTCTTC
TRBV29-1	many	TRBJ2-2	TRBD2	CSVLRPSGGRTGELFF	TGCAGCGTTCTCCGCCCTAGCGGGGGGCGTACCGGGGAGCTGTTTTTT
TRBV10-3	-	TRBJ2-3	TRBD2	CAISESASGNTDTQYF	TGTGCCATCAGTGAGTCAGCTAGCGGGAACACAGATACGCAGTATTTT
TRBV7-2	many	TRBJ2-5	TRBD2	CASSGLAKETQYF	TGTGCCAGCAGCGGACTAGCAAAAGAGACCCAGTACTTC
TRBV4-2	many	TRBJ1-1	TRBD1	CASSKPGQGARIEAFF	TGTGCCAGCAGCAAACCTGGACAGGGGGCAAGGATTGAAGCTTTCTTT
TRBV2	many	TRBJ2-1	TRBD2	CASSDALAPYNEQFF	TGTGCCAGCAGTGACGCACTAGCGCCCTACAATGAGCAGTTCTTC
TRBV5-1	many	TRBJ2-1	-	CASSSGVPNVDEQFF	TGCGCCAGCAGCTCAGGGGTCCCGAATGTCGATGAGCAGTTCTTC
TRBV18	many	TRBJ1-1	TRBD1	CASSPDRDTEAFF	TGTGCCAGCTCACCTGACAGGGACACTGAAGCTTTCTTT
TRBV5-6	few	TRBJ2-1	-	CASSSPDNEQFF	TGTGCCAGCAGCTCCCCGGACAATGAGCAGTTCTTC
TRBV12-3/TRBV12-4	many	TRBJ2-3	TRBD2	CASSRIGLGDFTDTQYF	TGTGCCAGCAGCCGTATTGGACTAGGGGATTTCACAGATACGCAGTATTTT
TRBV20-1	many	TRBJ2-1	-	CSAWTIGGGYNEQFF	TGCAGTGCTTGGACAATAGGGGGGGGCTACAATGAGCAGTTCTTC
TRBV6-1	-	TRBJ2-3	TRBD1	CASRTGTGLRNTDTQYF	TGTGCCAGCAGGACCGGGACAGGGTTGAGGAACACAGATACGCAGTATTTT
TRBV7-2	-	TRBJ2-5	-	CASSSGGGTEYF	TGTGCCAGCAGCTCGGGGGGGGGGACAGAGTACTTC
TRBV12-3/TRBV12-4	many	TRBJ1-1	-	CASSFAGGRTEAFF	TGTGCCAGCAGTTTTGCCGGGGGAAGGACTGAAGCTTTCTTT
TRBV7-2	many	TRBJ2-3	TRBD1	CASSSEQGADTQYF	TGTGCCAGCAGCTCGGAACAGGGGGCAGATACGCAGTATTTT
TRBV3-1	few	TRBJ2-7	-	CASSHLSLTGYSYEQYF	TGTGCCAGCAGCCACCTCTCCCTTACAGGGTACTCCTACGAGCAGTACTTC